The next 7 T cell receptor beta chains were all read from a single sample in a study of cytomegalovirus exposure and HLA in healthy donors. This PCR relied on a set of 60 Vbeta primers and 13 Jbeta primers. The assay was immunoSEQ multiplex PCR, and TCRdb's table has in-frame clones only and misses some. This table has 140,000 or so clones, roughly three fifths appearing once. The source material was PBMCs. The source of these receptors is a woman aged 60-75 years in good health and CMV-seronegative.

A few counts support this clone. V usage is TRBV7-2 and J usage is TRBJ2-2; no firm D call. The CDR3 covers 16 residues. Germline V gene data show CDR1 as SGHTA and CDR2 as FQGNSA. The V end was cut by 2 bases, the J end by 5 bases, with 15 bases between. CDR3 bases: TGTGCCAGCAGCTTAAATTTGTCCCCGAGGACCGGGGAGCTGTTTTTT. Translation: CASSLNLSPRTGELFF.

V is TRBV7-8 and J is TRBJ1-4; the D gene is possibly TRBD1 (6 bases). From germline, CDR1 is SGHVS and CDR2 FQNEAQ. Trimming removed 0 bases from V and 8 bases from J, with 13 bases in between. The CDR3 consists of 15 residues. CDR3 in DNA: TGTGCCAGCAGCTTAGCAGCAGGGGTGGGCGAAAAACTGTTTTTT. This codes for CASSLAAGVGEKLFF. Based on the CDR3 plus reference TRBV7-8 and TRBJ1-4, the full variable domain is GAGVSQSPRYKVAKRGQDVALRCDPISGHVSLFWYQQALGQGPEFLTYFQNEAQLDKSGLPSDRFFAERPEGSVSTLKIQRTQQEDSAVYLCASSLAAGVGEKLFFGSGTQLSVL.

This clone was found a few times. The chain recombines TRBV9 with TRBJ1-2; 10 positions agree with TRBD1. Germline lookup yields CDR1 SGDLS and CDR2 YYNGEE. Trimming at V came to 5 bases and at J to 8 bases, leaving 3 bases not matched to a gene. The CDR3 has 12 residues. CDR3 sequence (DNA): TGTGCCAGCAGGGACAGGGGGAGGGGCTACACCTTC. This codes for CASRDRGRGYTF.

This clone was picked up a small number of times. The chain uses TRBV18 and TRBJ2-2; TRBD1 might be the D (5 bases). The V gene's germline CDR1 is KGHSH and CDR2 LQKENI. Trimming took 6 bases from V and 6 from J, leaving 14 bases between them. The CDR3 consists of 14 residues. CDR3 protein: CASSHSQGSGELFF. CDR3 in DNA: TGTGCCAGCTCTCACTCTCAGGGATCCGGGGAGCTGTTTTTT.

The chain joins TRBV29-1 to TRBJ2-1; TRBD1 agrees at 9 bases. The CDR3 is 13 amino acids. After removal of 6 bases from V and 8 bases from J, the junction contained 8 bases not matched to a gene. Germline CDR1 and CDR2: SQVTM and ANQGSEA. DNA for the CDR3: TGCAGCGTCTCCGGGACAGGGACCGATGAGCAGTTCTTC. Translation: CSVSGTGTDEQFF.

CDR3 protein: CASSLTRGSGANVLTF. The CDR3 DNA is TGTGCCAGCAGCTTAACAAGGGGCTCTGGGGCCAACGTCCTGACTTTC. V gene TRBV7-2 combines with J gene TRBJ2-6; D possibly corresponds to TRBD1 (5 bases). CDR3 size: 16 residues. Germline V CDR1 and CDR2: SGHTA, FQGNSA. The V gene lost 2 bases and the J gene lost 0 bases, with 8 bases spanning the gap.

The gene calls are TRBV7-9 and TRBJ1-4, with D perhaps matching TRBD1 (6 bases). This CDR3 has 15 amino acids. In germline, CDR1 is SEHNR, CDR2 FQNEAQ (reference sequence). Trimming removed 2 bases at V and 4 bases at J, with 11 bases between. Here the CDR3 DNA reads TGTGCCAGCAGCTTACCCCTAGGGGGTAATGAAAAACTGTTTTTT. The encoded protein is CASSLPLGGNEKLFF. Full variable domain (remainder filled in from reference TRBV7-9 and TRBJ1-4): DTGVSQNPRHKITKRGQNVTFRCDPISEHNRLYWYRQTLGQGPEFLTYFQNEAQLEKSRLLSDRFSAERPKGSFSTLEIQRTEQGDSAMYLCASSLPLGGNEKLFFGSGTQLSVL.